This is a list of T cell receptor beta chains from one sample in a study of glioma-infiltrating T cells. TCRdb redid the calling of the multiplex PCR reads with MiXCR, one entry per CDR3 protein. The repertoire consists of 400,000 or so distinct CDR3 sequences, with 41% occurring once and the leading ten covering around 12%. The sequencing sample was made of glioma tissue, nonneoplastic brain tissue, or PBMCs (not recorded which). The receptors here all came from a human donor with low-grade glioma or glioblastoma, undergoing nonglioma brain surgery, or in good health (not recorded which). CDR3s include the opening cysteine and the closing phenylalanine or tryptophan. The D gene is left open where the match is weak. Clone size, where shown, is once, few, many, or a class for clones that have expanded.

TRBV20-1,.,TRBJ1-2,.,CSARVIGDGGYGYTF,TGCAGTGCTAGAGTGATAGGGGATGGCGGCTATGGCTACACCTTC
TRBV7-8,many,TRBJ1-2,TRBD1,CASSSDPAGTDNYGYTF,TGTGCCAGCAGCTCCGATCCTGCCGGGACAGATAACTATGGCTACACCTTC
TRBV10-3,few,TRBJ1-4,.,CAIRDSRNEKLFF,TGTGCCATCAGGGACAGTAGGAATGAAAAACTGTTTTTT
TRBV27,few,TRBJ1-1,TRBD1,CASSFTVQGARTEAFF,TGTGCCAGCAGTTTCACCGTCCAGGGGGCAAGAACTGAAGCTTTCTTT
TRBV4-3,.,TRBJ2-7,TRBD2,CASSQDQSSGTSWEQYF,TGCGCCAGCAGCCAAGATCAGTCTAGCGGGACCTCCTGGGAGCAGTACTTC
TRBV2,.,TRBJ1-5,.,CASSVRVYEQPQHF,TGTGCCAGCAGTGTTCGGGTTTATGAACAGCCCCAGCATTTT
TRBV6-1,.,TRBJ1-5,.,CTSTEHRNQHQHF,TGTACCAGCACTGAACACCGCAATCAGCACCAGCATTTT
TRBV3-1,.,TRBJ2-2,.,CASSGRWDTGELFF,TGTGCCAGCAGCGGAAGGTGGGACACCGGGGAGCTGTTTTTT
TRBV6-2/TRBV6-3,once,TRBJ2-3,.,CASSYNHENTDKQYF,TGTGCCAGCAGTTACAACCACGAAAACACAGATAAACAGTATTTT
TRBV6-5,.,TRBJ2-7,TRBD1,CASSYKETGVEQYF,TGTGCCAGCAGTTACAAAGAGACAGGGGTCGAGCAGTACTTC
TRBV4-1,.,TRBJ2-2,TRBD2,CASSRPAGGPPGELFF,TGCGCCAGCAGCCGACCAGCGGGAGGGCCGCCCGGGGAGCTGTTTTTT
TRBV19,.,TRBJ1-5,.,CASSIMGANNQPQHF,TGTGCCAGTAGTATTATGGGGGCTAACAATCAGCCCCAGCATTTT
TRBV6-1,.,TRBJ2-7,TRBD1,CASSEGQGIWVSSYEQYF,TGTGCCAGCAGTGAGGGACAGGGAATTTGGGTAAGCTCCTACGAGCAGTACTTC
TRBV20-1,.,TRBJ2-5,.,CSAPLGETQYF,TGCAGTGCCCCCCTGGGGGAGACCCAGTACTTC
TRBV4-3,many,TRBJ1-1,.,CASSQDSIPNTEAFF,TGCGCCAGCAGCCAAGATTCAATACCAAACACTGAAGCTTTCTTT
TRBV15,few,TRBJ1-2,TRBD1,CATSREGTDYGYTF,TGTGCCACCAGCAGAGAGGGGACAGACTATGGCTACACCTTC
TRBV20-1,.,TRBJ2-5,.,CSARAWGSYGQYF,TGCAGTGCTAGAGCGTGGGGATCCTACGGGCAGTACTTC
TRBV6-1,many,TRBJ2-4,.,CASSTRLTSNIQYF,TGTGCCAGCAGTACCCGCCTTACTAGCAACATTCAGTACTTC
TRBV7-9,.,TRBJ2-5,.,CASSYGSGVRETQYF,TGTGCCAGCAGCTACGGGTCGGGAGTAAGAGAGACCCAGTACTTC
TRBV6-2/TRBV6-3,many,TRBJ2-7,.,CASRDWDEQYF,TGTGCCAGCAGGGATTGGGACGAGCAGTACTTC
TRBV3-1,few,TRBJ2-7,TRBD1,CASSLSGTGLYF,TGTGCCAGCAGCCTTTCCGGGACAGGGTTATACTTC
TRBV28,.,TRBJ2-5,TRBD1,CASSLYVRTGGYETQYF,TGTGCCAGCAGTTTATATGTTCGTACAGGGGGATACGAGACCCAGTACTTC
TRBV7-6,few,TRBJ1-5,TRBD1,CASSGGQGQPQHF,TGTGCCAGCAGCGGGGGACAGGGCCAGCCCCAGCATTTT
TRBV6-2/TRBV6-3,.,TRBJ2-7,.,CASSFGLEGYEQYF,TGTGCCAGCAGTTTTGGGCTGGAAGGTTACGAGCAGTACTTC
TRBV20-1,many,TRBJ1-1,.,CSALDKLNTEAFF,TGCAGTGCTCTCGACAAACTGAACACTGAAGCTTTCTTT
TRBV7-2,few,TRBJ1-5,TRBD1,CASSLDTGVSQPQHF,TGTGCCAGCAGCTTAGATACAGGGGTGAGTCAGCCCCAGCATTTT
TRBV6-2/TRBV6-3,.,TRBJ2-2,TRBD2,CASSYSFSGRSDTGELFF,TGTGCCAGCAGTTACTCGTTTAGCGGGAGGAGTGACACCGGGGAGCTGTTTTTT
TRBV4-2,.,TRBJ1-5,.,CASSQEPGPLFSNQPQHF,TGTGCCAGCAGCCAAGAACCCGGACCACTTTTTAGCAATCAGCCCCAGCATTTT
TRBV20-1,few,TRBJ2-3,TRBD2,CSATSGGGWDTQYF,TGCAGTGCTACTAGCGGGGGGGGTTGGGATACGCAGTATTTT
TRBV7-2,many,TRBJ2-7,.,CASSSNYEQYF,TGTGCCAGCAGCTCCAACTACGAGCAGTACTTC
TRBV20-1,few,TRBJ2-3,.,CSAISPQGDTQYF,TGCAGTGCTATATCTCCGCAGGGAGATACGCAGTATTTT
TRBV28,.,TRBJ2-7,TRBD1,CASSFIGQGNYEQYF,TGTGCCAGCAGCTTCATAGGACAGGGGAACTACGAGCAGTACTTC
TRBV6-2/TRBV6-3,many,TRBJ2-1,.,CASSYNRERSYNEQFF,TGTGCCAGCAGTTACAACAGAGAACGGTCCTACAATGAGCAGTTCTTC
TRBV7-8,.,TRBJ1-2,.,CASSFLTATAGPGYTF,TGTGCCAGCAGCTTCCTTACGGCGACAGCTGGTCCTGGCTACACCTTC
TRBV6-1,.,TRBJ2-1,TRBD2,CAIGRADNEQFF,TGTGCCATCGGGAGGGCCGACAATGAGCAGTTCTTC
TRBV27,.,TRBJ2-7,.,CASSLQGTYEEYF,TGTGCCAGCAGTTTACAGGGCACCTACGAGGAGTACTTC
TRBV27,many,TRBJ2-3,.,CASSSSLGGIPDTQYF,TGTGCCAGCAGTTCCTCGCTGGGGGGAATCCCAGATACGCAGTATTTT
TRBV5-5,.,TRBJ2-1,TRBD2,CASSLLAGMDEQFF,TGTGCCAGCAGCTTGCTAGCGGGAATGGATGAGCAGTTCTTC
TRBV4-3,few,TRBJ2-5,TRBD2,CASSQGLAGLETQYF,TGCGCCAGCAGCCAAGGACTAGCGGGATTGGAGACCCAGTACTTC
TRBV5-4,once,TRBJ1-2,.,CASGPRGTPNYGYTF,TGTGCCAGCGGCCCGAGGGGAACTCCTAACTATGGCTACACCTTC
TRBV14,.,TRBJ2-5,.,CASSVAGAGIQETQYF,TGTGCCAGCAGCGTAGCTGGGGCAGGGATCCAAGAGACCCAGTACTTC
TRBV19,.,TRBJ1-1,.,CASSILGTNTEAFF,TGTGCCAGTAGTATTCTTGGCACGAACACTGAAGCTTTCTTT
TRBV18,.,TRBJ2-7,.,CASSSGLNYEQYF,TGTGCCAGCTCAAGCGGACTGAACTACGAGCAGTACTTC
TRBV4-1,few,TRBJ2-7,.,CASSQVWSRAYEQYF,TGCGCCAGCAGCCAAGTTTGGAGCCGGGCCTACGAGCAGTACTTC
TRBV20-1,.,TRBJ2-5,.,CSATRVQETQYF,TGCAGTGCTACCAGGGTCCAAGAGACCCAGTACTTC
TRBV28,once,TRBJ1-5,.,CASSQEPSSNQPQHF,TGCGCCAGCAGCCAAGAACCGTCTAGCAATCAGCCCCAGCATTTT
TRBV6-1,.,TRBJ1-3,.,CASTLRRGGNTIYF,TGTGCCAGCACGTTAAGGCGCGGTGGAAACACCATATATTTT
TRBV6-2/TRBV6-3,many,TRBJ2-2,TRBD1,CASSRGGPTGELFF,TGTGCCAGCAGCCGAGGGGGCCCCACCGGGGAGCTGTTTTTT
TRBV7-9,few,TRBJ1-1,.,CASSLGGVNTEAFF,TGTGCCAGCAGCTTAGGGGGGGTGAACACTGAAGCTTTCTTT
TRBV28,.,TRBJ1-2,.,CASSLGGNGYTF,TGTGCCAGCAGTTTAGGAGGGAACGGCTACACCTTC
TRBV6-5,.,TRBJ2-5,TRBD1,CASSYGTEETEYF,TGTGCCAGCAGTTACGGGACAGAAGAGACCGAGTACTTC
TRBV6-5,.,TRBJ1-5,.,CGSSYAPNRTSNQPQHF,TGTGGCAGCAGTTACGCACCCAATAGGACAAGCAATCAGCCCCAGCATTTT
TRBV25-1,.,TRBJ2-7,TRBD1,CASSEGQGPLREQYF,TGTGCCAGCAGTGAAGGACAGGGTCCGCTCCGGGAGCAGTACTTC
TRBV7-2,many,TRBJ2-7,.,CASSLKRTYEQYF,TGTGCCAGCAGTCTTAAGCGTACCTACGAGCAGTACTTC
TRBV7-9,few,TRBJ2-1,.,CASSLAQPNEQFF,TGTGCCAGCAGCTTAGCTCAACCCAATGAGCAGTTCTTC
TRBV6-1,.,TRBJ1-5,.,CAGAPRRGARGQPQHF,TGTGCCGGCGCCCCCCGACGGGGTGCGCGGGGCCAGCCCCAGCATTTT